The source of this TCR beta chain is a study of T cells in Graves' hyperthyroidism and ophthalmopathy. V dropped 3 bases and J dropped 7 bases, with 15 bases sitting between them. This CDR3 comprises 14 residues. Germline CDR1 and CDR2: ENHRY and SYGVKD. Aged 18 to 65, the patients had hyperthyroidism that was newly diagnosed and had lasted under 2 months. Based on clinical symptoms, serum thyroxine and TRAb, thyroid ultrasound and orbital computed tomography, diagnoses were reached. Fresh peripheral blood, approximately 9.7 ml, was the source of the PBMCs. Findings of the study overall: Ophthalmopathy onset followed model prediction by a median approximately 6.2 months.

Researchers took RNA transcripts and amplified the TCR beta CDR3 regions from them. The HTBI set primed first-round TCR CDR3 RT-PCR. TCRdb re-called the multiplex PCR reads with MiXCR, one entry per CDR3 protein. Among a few hundred thousand distinct CDR3 sequences listed, around an eighth were seen once. In its sample, this clonotype was seen many times. The antigen is undetermined. The sample comprised blood. The receptor was derived from a woman between 18 and 29 years old with Graves' hyperthyroidism. J is TRBJ1-1 and V is TRBV10-3; D is undetermined. CDR3 sequence (DNA): TGTGCCATCAGTGAACTCTCGGACCAGTATGAAGCTTTCTTT. Translated: CAISELSDQYEAFF.